This is a list of T cell receptor beta chains from one sample in a study of early T cells in non-severe SARS-CoV-2 infection. MiXCR, run by TCRdb on the 5' RACE reads, gives a single entry per CDR3 protein. The sample shows under 65,000 distinct CDR3 sequences, less than 15% of them seen only once. This sample comprised whole blood, obtained at baseline. These receptor sequences come from an adult who was a healthcare worker with PCR-confirmed SARS-CoV-2 infection or an uninfected control (not recorded which). Each CDR3 is given with its conserved first and last residue. A D gene is named only where the DNA matches it firmly. Rows give clone size only sometimes, using once, few, many, or a class for an expanded clone.

size: few; J: TRBJ2-1; D: TRBD2; V: TRBV6-5; DNA: TGTGCCAGCAGTAGCCCCGGGACTAGTATCTACAATGAGCAGTTCTTC; CDR3: CASSSPGTSIYNEQFF
size: .; J: TRBJ1-6; D: .; V: TRBV5-1; DNA: TGCGCCAGCAGCAGCGTAGAGGGACGTTCACCCCTCCACTTT; CDR3: CASSSVEGRSPLHF
size: .; J: TRBJ2-7; D: TRBD2; V: TRBV20-1; DNA: TGCAGTGCTAGCTGGACTAGCGGGAGGGGTTATTCCTACGAGCAGTACTTC; CDR3: CSASWTSGRGYSYEQYF
size: few; J: TRBJ2-1; D: .; V: TRBV20-1; DNA: TGCAGTGCTAGAGACAATAGTCGGAATGAGCAGTTCTTC; CDR3: CSARDNSRNEQFF
size: .; J: TRBJ2-6; D: .; V: TRBV7-2; DNA: TGTGCCAGCAGCGCTCCGGGGGCCAACGTCCTGACTTTC; CDR3: CASSAPGANVLTF
size: .; J: TRBJ2-1; D: .; V: TRBV6-5; DNA: TGTGCCAGCAGCCTCTCCGGAGCGTACAATGAGCAGTTCTTC; CDR3: CASSLSGAYNEQFF
size: .; J: TRBJ2-5; D: TRBD1; V: TRBV7-9; DNA: TGTGCCAGCAGCAAGGGACAGCCAGAGACCCAGTACTTC; CDR3: CASSKGQPETQYF
size: many; J: TRBJ1-2; D: .; V: TRBV2; DNA: TGTGCCAGCAGTGAAGCGCTCTCTGCCCGGGACGACTATGGCTACACCTTC; CDR3: CASSEALSARDDYGYTF
size: few; J: TRBJ1-1; D: TRBD1; V: TRBV12-3/TRBV12-4; DNA: TGTGCCAGCAGGTCGAATGACAGGGATCCATCAACTTTAGACACTGAAGCTTTCTTT; CDR3: CASRSNDRDPSTLDTEAFF
size: few; J: TRBJ2-5; D: .; V: TRBV20-1; DNA: TGCAGTGCTAGAGAAGGGACAGCGGGGGAGACCCAGTACTTC; CDR3: CSAREGTAGETQYF
size: .; J: TRBJ2-1; D: .; V: TRBV30; DNA: TGTGCCTGGAGTAGGGCCGGGCGATACAATGAGCAGTTCTTC; CDR3: CAWSRAGRYNEQFF
size: .; J: TRBJ2-2; D: .; V: TRBV7-2; DNA: TGTGCCAGCAGCTTAGTACGACGGGACACCGGGGAGCTGTTTTTT; CDR3: CASSLVRRDTGELFF
size: many; J: TRBJ2-3; D: TRBD2; V: TRBV4-2; DNA: TGTGCCAGCAGCCAAGATCGCGTAGGGACTAGCCTCACAGATACGCAGTATTTT; CDR3: CASSQDRVGTSLTDTQYF
size: .; J: TRBJ2-1; D: .; V: TRBV11-1; DNA: TGTGCCAGCAGCCTTCCGGTGGTTTACAATGAGCAGTTCTTC; CDR3: CASSLPVVYNEQFF
size: .; J: TRBJ2-5; D: TRBD1; V: TRBV3-1; DNA: TGTGCCAGCAGCCAACAGACAGGGGCGAAGACCCAGTACTTC; CDR3: CASSQQTGAKTQYF
size: many; J: TRBJ1-1; D: .; V: TRBV29-1; DNA: TGCAGCGTTGAATTCCCGGACACTCCGAACACTGAAGCTTTCTTT; CDR3: CSVEFPDTPNTEAFF
size: .; J: TRBJ2-3; D: .; V: TRBV11-2; DNA: TGTGCCAGCAGCTTAGCGGTTGCGGGGTATACGCAGTATTTT; CDR3: CASSLAVAGYTQYF
size: .; J: TRBJ2-7; D: TRBD1; V: TRBV11-2; DNA: TGTGCCAGCACCCCCGGGACAGGGTCCTACGAGCAGTACTTC; CDR3: CASTPGTGSYEQYF
size: .; J: TRBJ2-7; D: TRBD1; V: TRBV9; DNA: TGTGCCAGCAGCGTAGTTCCAGGGGGCCTCTACGAGCAGTACTTC; CDR3: CASSVVPGGLYEQYF
size: few; J: TRBJ1-5; D: TRBD1; V: TRBV11-1; DNA: TGTGCCAGCAGCTTAGGGACAGGCAGCAATCAGCCCCAGCATTTT; CDR3: CASSLGTGSNQPQHF
size: many; J: TRBJ2-2; D: .; V: TRBV11-2; DNA: TGTGCCAGCAGCTTTACGGTTACGAACACCGGGGAGCTGTTTTTT; CDR3: CASSFTVTNTGELFF
size: few; J: TRBJ1-6; D: .; V: TRBV12-3/TRBV12-4; DNA: TGTGCCAGCAGTTTAAAGGGAATGTCACCCCTCCACTTT; CDR3: CASSLKGMSPLHF
size: .; J: TRBJ2-5; D: TRBD1; V: TRBV28; DNA: TGTGCCAGCAGTGCATACAGGGGAGAGACCCAGTACTTC; CDR3: CASSAYRGETQYF
size: .; J: TRBJ2-7; D: TRBD2; V: TRBV10-2; DNA: TGCGCCAGCAGTGCCTCGGGACTAGCGGGCGTCGAGCAGTACTTC; CDR3: CASSASGLAGVEQYF
size: .; J: TRBJ2-7; D: TRBD1; V: TRBV27; DNA: TGTGCCAGCAGTTATCAGGGGGCAGGACACGAGCAGTACTTC; CDR3: CASSYQGAGHEQYF
size: few; J: TRBJ2-3; D: TRBD2; V: TRBV7-3; DNA: TGTGCCAGCAGCCGGACGACTAGCGGCGCAGATACGCAGTATTTT; CDR3: CASSRTTSGADTQYF
size: many; J: TRBJ2-1; D: TRBD1; V: TRBV7-9; DNA: TGTGCCAGCAGTTTACAGGGGGCCTGGGATGAGCAGTTCTTC; CDR3: CASSLQGAWDEQFF
size: .; J: TRBJ2-5; D: TRBD2; V: TRBV7-9; DNA: TGTGCCAGCAGCTTAGGTACTAGCGGGTACCAAGAGACCCAGTACTTC; CDR3: CASSLGTSGYQETQYF
size: few; J: TRBJ2-2; D: TRBD1; V: TRBV6-2/TRBV6-3; DNA: TGTGCCAGCAGTCAGTCACAGGGGAGCACCGGGGAGCTGTTTTTT; CDR3: CASSQSQGSTGELFF
size: .; J: TRBJ2-3; D: .; V: TRBV11-2; DNA: TGTGCCAGCAGCTTAATCATAGGTCTAGCTACAGATACGCAGTATTTT; CDR3: CASSLIIGLATDTQYF
size: few; J: TRBJ1-4; D: .; V: TRBV20-1; DNA: TGCAGTGCTAGAGATAGGCAGCGCCTCGCCAATGAAAAACTGTTTTTT; CDR3: CSARDRQRLANEKLFF
size: .; J: TRBJ2-1; D: TRBD2; V: TRBV20-1; DNA: TGCAGTGCTAGCGGGCTAGCGGGAAGGGGTGAGCAGTTCTTC; CDR3: CSASGLAGRGEQFF
size: many; J: TRBJ1-1; D: .; V: TRBV25-1; DNA: TGTGCCAGCAGTGCACACCTCGGACAAATGAACACTGAAGCTTTCTTT; CDR3: CASSAHLGQMNTEAFF
size: .; J: TRBJ2-3; D: TRBD2; V: TRBV20-1; DNA: TGCAGTGCTAACCGCCTGACTAGCGGGGAAGATACGCAGTATTTT; CDR3: CSANRLTSGEDTQYF
size: many; J: TRBJ2-5; D: .; V: TRBV6-2/TRBV6-3; DNA: TGTGCCAGCAGCCAGACGGAGACCCACGAGACCCAGTACTTC; CDR3: CASSQTETHETQYF